A selection of T cell receptor beta chains follows, all from one sample in a study of early T cells in non-severe SARS-CoV-2 infection. TCRdb independently ran MiXCR on the 5' RACE reads; one entry per CDR3 protein. The data contain about 110,000 distinct CDR3 sequences, about an eighth of them singletons. The sequenced sample was whole blood. These TCRs come from an adult who was a healthcare worker with PCR-confirmed SARS-CoV-2 infection or an uninfected control (not recorded which). The conserved cysteine and the conserved F or W are not part of the CDR3 here.

v_gene: TRBV7-2
CDR3aa: ASSLVLGRTDTQY

v_gene: TRBV12-3/TRBV12-4
CDR3aa: ASSEDIAGTSTDTQY

v_gene: TRBV6-6
CDR3aa: ASSYEETQY

v_gene: TRBV3-1
CDR3aa: ASSHAWRNPYEQY

v_gene: TRBV9
CDR3aa: ASSQSIGTTEAF

v_gene: TRBV7-7
CDR3aa: ASSSQGPETQY

v_gene: TRBV21-1
CDR3aa: ARSNTEAF

v_gene: TRBV5-1
CDR3aa: ASSLLTGTPGELF

v_gene: TRBV19
CDR3aa: ASSILQGNGYT

v_gene: TRBV6-5
CDR3aa: ASSYAGYQETQY

v_gene: TRBV5-5
CDR3aa: ASKETVAYNEQF

v_gene: TRBV11-2
CDR3aa: ASSRAGSGRDTQY

v_gene: TRBV9
CDR3aa: ASSAGPTDNQPQH

v_gene: TRBV12-3/TRBV12-4
CDR3aa: ASSLTASTDTQY

v_gene: TRBV2
CDR3aa: ASSSGQGLYNEQF

v_gene: TRBV12-3/TRBV12-4
CDR3aa: ASSLATAGGGDTQY

v_gene: TRBV12-3/TRBV12-4
CDR3aa: ASSLFTGGGYT

v_gene: TRBV14
CDR3aa: ASSQARRGFSYNEQF

v_gene: TRBV7-3
CDR3aa: ASSPPPGLRQTYNEQF

v_gene: TRBV11-3
CDR3aa: ASSSTGTSGRRTQY

v_gene: TRBV25-1
CDR3aa: ASSSGTSLPYNEQF

v_gene: TRBV28
CDR3aa: ASSITLPGLAGRSYNEQF

v_gene: TRBV21-1
CDR3aa: ASSNPDRENQPQH

v_gene: TRBV28
CDR3aa: ASSLLGQGRYEQY

v_gene: TRBV7-3
CDR3aa: ASTLGGELF

v_gene: TRBV29-1
CDR3aa: SVRDRFANYGYT